This T cell receptor beta chain appears in the sequencing data of a study of T cells after yellow fever vaccination. Notes on the study in general: Among all clonotypes, a small share was observed in both CD4 and CD8 compartments. The secondary response was weaker, and its peak arrived faster, on day 5 versus 15.

TCR cDNA, made by 5'RACE template switching, carried an added universal primer site and UMIs. From the 5' RACE reads, TCRdb called clonotypes with MiXCR, one entry per CDR3 protein. Counted here are about 94,000 distinct CDR3 sequences, roughly 8.2% occurring once; the ten biggest clones make up roughly 15%. This clonotype was obtained from a man aged 18 to 35 who received the YFV17D yellow fever vaccine. Material: CD8+ T cells not binding an NS4B(214-222) dextramer, sorted from PBMCs, obtained less than 16 days after the first yellow fever vaccination.

CDR3 loop: CASTFRGQGAAEQFF. The CDR3 DNA follows: TGTGCCAGCACATTTCGGGGGCAGGGGGCGGCTGAGCAGTTCTTC. The chain joins TRBV6-2 or TRBV6-3 to TRBJ2-1; 8 bases match TRBD1. Germline assignment: CDR1 MNHEY and CDR2 SVGEGT. Germline trimming cut 7 bases from V and 9 bases from J; bases unmatched to any gene: 14. The CDR3 runs 15 residues.